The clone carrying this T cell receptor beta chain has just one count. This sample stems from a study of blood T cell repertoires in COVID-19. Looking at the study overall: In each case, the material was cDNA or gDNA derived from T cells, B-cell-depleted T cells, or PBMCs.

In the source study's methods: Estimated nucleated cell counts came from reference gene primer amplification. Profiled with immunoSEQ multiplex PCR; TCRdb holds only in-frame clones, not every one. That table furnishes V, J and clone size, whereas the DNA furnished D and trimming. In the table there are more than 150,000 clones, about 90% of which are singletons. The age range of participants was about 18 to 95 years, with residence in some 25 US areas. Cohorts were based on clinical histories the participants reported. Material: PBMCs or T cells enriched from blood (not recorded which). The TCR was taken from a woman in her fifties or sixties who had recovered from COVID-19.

CDR3 sequence: CASSPRGLETQYF. DNA of the CDR3: TGTGCCAGCAGTCCTAGGGGCCTCGAGACCCAGTACTTC. This chain connects TRBV12-3 or TRBV12-4 to TRBJ2-5; perhaps TRBD1 as D (5 bases). The ends were cut back, 5 bases at V and 5 bases at J, with 12 bases in the middle. This CDR3 spans 13 amino acids.